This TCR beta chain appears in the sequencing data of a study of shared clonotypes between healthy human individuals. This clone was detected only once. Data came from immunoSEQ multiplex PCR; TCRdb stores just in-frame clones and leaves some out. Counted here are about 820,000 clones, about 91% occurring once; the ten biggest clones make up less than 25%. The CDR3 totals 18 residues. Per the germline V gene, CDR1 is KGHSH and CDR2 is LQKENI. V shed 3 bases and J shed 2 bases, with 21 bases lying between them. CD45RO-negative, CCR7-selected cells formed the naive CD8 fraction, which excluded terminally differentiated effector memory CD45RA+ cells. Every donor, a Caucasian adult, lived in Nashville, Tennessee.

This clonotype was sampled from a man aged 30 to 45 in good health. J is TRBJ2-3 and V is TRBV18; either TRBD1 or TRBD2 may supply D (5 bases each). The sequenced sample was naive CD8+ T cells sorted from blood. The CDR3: CASSPGDAGEGYTDTQYF. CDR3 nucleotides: TGTGCCAGCTCACCCGGGGACGCGGGCGAGGGGTACACAGATACGCAGTATTTT. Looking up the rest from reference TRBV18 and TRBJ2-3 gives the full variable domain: NAGVMQNPRHLVRRRGQEARLRCSPMKGHSHVYWYRQLPEEGLKFMVYLQKENIIDESGMPKERFSAEFPKEGPSILRIQQVVRGDSAAYFCASSPGDAGEGYTDTQYFGPGTRLTVL.